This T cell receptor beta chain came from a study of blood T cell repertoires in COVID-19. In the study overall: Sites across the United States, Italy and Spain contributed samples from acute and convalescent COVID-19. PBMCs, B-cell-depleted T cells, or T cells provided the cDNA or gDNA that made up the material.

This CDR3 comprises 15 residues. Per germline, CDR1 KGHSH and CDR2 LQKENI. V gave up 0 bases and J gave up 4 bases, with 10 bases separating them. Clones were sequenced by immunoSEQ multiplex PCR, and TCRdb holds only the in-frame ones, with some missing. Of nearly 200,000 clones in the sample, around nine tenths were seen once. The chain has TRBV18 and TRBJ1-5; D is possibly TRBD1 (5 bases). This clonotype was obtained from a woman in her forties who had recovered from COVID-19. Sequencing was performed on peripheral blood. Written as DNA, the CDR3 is TGTGCCAGCTCACCACCCCCGGGGGGAAATCAGCCCCAGCATTTT. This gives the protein CASSPPPGGNQPQHF.